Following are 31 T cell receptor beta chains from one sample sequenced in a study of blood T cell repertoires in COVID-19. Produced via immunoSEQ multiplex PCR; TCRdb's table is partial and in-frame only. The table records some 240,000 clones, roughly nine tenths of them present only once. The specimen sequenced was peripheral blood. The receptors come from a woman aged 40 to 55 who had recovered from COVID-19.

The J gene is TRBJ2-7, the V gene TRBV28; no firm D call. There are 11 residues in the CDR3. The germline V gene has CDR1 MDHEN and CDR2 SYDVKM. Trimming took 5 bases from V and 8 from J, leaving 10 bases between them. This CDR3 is CASSPSVQQYF. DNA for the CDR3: TGTGCCAGCAGTCCGTCGGTCCAGCAGTACTTC.

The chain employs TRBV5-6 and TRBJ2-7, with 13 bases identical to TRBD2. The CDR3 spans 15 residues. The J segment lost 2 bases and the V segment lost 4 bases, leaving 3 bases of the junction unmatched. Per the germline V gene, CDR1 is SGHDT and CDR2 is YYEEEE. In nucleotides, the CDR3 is TGTGCCAGCAGCCCGGGACTAGCGGGGACCTACGAGCAGTACGTC. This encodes CASSPGLAGTYEQYV.

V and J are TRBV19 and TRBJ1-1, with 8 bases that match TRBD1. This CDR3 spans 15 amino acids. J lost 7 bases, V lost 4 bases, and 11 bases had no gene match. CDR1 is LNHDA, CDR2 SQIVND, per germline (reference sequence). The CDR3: CASSKGTGQGGEAFF. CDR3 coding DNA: TGTGCCAGTAGTAAGGGCACAGGACAGGGCGGTGAAGCTTTCTTT.

This CDR3 is CASSLSRRGRWNTEAFF. For the CDR3, the DNA is TGTGCCAGCAGCTTATCTAGAAGGGGCAGGTGGAACACTGAAGCTTTCTTT. This rearrangement joins TRBV7-2 to TRBJ1-1; a possible D gene is TRBD1 (5 bases). CDR1 SGHTA and CDR2 FQGNSA come from the germline V gene. The CDR3 runs to 17 residues. The V gene lost 2 bases and the J gene lost 1 base, with 17 bases spanning the gap.

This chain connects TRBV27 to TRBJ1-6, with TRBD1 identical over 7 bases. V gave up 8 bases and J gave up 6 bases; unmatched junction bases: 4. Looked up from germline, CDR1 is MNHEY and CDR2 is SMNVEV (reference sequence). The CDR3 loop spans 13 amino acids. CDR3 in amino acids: CASSGQFNSPLHF. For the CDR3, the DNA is TGTGCCAGCTCGGGACAGTTTAATTCACCCCTCCACTTT.

CDR3 in amino acids: CASSAKGGQGSSTEAFF. In DNA, the CDR3 is TGTGCCAGCAGTGCTAAGGGGGGACAGGGGTCGAGCACTGAAGCTTTCTTT. V and J are TRBV6-1 and TRBJ1-1; 10 bases line up with TRBD1. J gave up 4 bases and V 4 bases, and 12 bases lay outside the gene matches. CDR3 length equals 17 residues. CDR1 and CDR2 (germline): MNHNS, SASEGT.

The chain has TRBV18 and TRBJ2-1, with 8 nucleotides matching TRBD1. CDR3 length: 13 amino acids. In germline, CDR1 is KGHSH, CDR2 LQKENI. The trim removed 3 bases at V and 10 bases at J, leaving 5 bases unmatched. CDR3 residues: CASSPGGTGEQFF. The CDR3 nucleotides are TGTGCCAGCTCACCGGGCGGGACAGGAGAGCAGTTCTTC.

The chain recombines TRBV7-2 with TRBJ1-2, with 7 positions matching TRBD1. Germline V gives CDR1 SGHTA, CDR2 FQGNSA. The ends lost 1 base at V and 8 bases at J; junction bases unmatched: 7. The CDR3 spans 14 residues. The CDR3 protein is CASSLDRGNQGYTF. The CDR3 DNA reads TGTGCCAGCAGCTTAGACAGGGGCAATCAAGGCTACACCTTC. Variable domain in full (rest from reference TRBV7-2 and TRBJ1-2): GAGVSQSPSNKVTEKGKDVELRCDPISGHTALYWYRQSLGQGLEFLIYFQGNSAPDKSGLPSDRFSAERTGGSVSTLTIQRTQQEDSAVYLCASSLDRGNQGYTFGSGTRLTVV.

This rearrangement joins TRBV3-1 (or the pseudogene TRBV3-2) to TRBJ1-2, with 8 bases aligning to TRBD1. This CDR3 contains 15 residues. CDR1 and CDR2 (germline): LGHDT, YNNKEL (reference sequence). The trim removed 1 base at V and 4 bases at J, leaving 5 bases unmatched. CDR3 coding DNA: TGTGCCAGCAGCCAAGCCACAGGGGGAGGCTATGGCTACACCTTC. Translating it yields CASSQATGGGYGYTF.

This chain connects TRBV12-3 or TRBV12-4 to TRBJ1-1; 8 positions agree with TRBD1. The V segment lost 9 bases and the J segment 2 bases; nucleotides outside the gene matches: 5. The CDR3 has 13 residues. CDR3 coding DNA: TGTGCCAGTCAGACAGGGGTTAACACTGAAGCTTTCTTT. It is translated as CASQTGVNTEAFF.

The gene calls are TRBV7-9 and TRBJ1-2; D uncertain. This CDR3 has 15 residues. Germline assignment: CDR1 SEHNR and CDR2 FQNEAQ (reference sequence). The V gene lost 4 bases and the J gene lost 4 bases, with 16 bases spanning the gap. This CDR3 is CASSSSSVNIYGYTF. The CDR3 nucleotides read TGTGCCAGCAGCTCTAGCTCAGTCAATATCTATGGCTACACCTTC. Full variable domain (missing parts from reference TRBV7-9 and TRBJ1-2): DTGVSQNPRHKITKRGQNVTFRCDPISEHNRLYWYRQTLGQGPEFLTYFQNEAQLEKSRLLSDRFSAERPKGSFSTLEIQRTEQGDSAMYLCASSSSSVNIYGYTFGSGTRLTVV.

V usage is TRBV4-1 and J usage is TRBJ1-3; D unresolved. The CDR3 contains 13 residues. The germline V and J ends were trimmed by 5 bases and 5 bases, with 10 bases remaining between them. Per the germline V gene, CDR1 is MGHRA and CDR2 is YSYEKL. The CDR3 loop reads CASSATLRNTIYF. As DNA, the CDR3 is TGCGCCAGCAGCGCAACTTTGAGAAACACCATATATTTT.

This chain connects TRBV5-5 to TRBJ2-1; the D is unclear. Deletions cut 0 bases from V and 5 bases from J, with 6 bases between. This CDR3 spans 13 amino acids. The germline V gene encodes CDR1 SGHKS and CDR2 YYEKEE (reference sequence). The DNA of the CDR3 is TGTGCCAGCAGCTTGGGGCAGGACAATGAGCAGTTCTTC. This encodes CASSLGQDNEQFF. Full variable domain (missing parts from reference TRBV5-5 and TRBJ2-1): DAGVTQSPTHLIKTRGQQVTLRCSPISGHKSVSWYQQVLGQGPQFIFQYYEKEERGRGNFPDRFSARQFPNYSSELNVNALLLGDSALYLCASSLGQDNEQFFGPGTRLTVL.

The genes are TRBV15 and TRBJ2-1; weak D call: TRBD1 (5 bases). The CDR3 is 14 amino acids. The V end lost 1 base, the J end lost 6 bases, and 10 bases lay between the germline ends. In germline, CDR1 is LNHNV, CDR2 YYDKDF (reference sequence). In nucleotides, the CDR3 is TGTGCCACCAGCAGAGTCAGCAGGGCCAATGAGCAGTTCTTC. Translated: CATSRVSRANEQFF. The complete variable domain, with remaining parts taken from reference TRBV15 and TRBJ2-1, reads DAMVIQNPRYQVTQFGKPVTLSCSQTLNHNVMYWYQQKSSQAPKLLFHYYDKDFNNEADTPDNFQSRRPNTSFCFLDIRSPGLGDTAMYLCATSRVSRANEQFFGPGTRLTVL.

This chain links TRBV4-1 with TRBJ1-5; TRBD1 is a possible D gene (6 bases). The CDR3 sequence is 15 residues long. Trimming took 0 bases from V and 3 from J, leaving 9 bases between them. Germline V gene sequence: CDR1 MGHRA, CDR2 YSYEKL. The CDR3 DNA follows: TGCGCCAGCAGCCAAGAGGCAGGGGACAATCAGCCCCAGCATTTT. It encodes CASSQEAGDNQPQHF.

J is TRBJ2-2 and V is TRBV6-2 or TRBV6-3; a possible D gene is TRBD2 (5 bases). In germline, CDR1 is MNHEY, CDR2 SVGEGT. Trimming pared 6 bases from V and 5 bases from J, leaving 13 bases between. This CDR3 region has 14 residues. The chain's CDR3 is CASSDARGTGELFF. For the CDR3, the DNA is TGTGCCAGCAGCGACGCACGAGGGACCGGGGAGCTGTTTTTT.

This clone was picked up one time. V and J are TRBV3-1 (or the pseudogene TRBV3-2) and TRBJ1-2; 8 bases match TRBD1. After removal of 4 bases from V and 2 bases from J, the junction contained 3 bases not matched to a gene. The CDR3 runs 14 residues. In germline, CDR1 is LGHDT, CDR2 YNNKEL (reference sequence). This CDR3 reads CASSLGQENYGYTF. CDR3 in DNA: TGTGCCAGCAGCCTGGGACAGGAGAACTATGGCTACACCTTC.

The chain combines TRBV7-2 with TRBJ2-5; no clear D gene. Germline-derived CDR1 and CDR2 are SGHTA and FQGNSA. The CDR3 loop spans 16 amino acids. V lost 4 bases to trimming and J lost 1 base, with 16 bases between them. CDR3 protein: CASSSLVFAFQETQYF. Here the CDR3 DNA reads TGTGCCAGCAGCTCCCTCGTATTTGCGTTCCAAGAGACCCAGTACTTC.

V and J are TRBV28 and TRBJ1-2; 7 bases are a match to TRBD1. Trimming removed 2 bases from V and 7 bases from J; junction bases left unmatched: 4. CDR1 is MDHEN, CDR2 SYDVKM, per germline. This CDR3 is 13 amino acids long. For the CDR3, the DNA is TGTGCCAGCAGTTTAGAGGACAGGAGTGGCTACACCTTC. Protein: CASSLEDRSGYTF.

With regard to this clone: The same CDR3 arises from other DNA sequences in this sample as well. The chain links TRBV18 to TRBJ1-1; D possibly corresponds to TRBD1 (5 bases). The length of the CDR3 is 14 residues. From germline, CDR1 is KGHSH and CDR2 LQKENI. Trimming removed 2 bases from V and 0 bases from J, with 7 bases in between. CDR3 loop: CASSPGGMNTEAFF. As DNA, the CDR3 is TGTGCCAGCTCACCAGGGGGGATGAACACTGAAGCTTTCTTT.

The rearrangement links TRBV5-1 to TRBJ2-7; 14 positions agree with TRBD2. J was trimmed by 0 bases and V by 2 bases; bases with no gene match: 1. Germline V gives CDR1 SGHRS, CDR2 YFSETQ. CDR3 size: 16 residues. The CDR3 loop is CASSLGLAGGSYEQYV. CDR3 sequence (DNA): TGCGCCAGCAGCTTAGGACTAGCGGGAGGCTCCTACGAGCAGTACGTC.

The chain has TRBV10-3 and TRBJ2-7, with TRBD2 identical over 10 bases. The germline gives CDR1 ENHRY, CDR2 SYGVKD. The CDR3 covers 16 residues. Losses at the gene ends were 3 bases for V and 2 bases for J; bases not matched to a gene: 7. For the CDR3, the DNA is TGTGCCATCAGTGAACCAACTAGCGGGGAACCCTACGAGCAGTACTTC. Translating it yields CAISEPTSGEPYEQYF.

CDR3 amino acids: CASRPPGVYIQPQHF. The CDR3 DNA reads as TGTGCCAGCAGACCCCCAGGGGTTTACATTCAGCCCCAGCATTTT. The rearrangement joins TRBV6-5 to TRBJ1-5, with D perhaps TRBD1 (6 bases). The CDR3 totals 15 residues. Per the germline V gene, CDR1 is MNHEY and CDR2 is SVGAGI. V lost 6 bases and J lost 6, with 18 bases in between.

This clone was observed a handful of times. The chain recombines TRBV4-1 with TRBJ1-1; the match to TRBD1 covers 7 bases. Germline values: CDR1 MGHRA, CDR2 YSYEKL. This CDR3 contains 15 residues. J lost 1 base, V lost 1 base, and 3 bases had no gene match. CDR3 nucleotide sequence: TGCGCCAGCAGCCAAGTGGGACAGCGGAACACTGAAGCTTTCTTT. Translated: CASSQVGQRNTEAFF.

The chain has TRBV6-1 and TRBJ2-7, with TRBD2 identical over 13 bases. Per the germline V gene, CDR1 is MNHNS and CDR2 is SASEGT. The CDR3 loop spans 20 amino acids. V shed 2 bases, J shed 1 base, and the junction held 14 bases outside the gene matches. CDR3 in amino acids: CASSEHNGRGLAGRSYEQYV. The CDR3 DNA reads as TGTGCCAGCAGTGAACATAATGGCAGGGGACTAGCGGGAAGGTCCTACGAGCAGTACGTC.

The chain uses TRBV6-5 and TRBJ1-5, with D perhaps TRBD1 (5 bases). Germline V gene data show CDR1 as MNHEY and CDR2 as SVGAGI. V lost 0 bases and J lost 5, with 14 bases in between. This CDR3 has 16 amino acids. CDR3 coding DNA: TGTGCCAGCAGTTACTCGGGATTGGGGGGAGATCAGCCCCAGCATTTT. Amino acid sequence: CASSYSGLGGDQPQHF.

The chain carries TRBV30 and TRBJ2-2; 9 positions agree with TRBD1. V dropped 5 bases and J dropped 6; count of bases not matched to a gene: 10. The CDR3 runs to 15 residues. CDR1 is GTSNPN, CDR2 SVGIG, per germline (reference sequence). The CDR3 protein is CAWCSGTGFSGELFF. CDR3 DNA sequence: TGTGCCTGGTGCTCCGGGACAGGGTTTTCCGGGGAGCTGTTTTTT. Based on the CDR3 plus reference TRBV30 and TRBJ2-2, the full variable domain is SQTIHQWPATLVQPVGSPLSLECTVEGTSNPNLYWYRQAAGRGLQLLFYSVGIGQISSEVPQNLSASRPQDRQFILSSKKLLLSDSGFYLCAWCSGTGFSGELFFGEGSRLTVL.

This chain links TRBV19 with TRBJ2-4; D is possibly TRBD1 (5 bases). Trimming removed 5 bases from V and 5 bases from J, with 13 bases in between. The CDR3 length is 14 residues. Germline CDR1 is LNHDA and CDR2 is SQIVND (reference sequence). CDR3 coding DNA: TGTGCCAGTAGTTTACAGGCTACCCAAAACATTCAGTACTTC. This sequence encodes CASSLQATQNIQYF.

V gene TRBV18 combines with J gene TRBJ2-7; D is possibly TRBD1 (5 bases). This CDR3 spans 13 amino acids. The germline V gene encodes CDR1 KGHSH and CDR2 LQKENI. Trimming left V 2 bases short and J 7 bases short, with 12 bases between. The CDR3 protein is CASSPSRVGEQYV. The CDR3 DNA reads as TGTGCCAGCTCACCATCCAGGGTTGGGGAGCAGTACGTC.

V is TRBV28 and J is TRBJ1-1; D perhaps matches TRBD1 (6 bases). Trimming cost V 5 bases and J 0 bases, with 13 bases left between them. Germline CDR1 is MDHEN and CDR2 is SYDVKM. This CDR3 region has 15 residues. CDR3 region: CASSLTGSLNTEAFF. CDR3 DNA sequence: TGTGCCAGCAGTCTTACAGGGTCCCTGAACACTGAAGCTTTCTTT.

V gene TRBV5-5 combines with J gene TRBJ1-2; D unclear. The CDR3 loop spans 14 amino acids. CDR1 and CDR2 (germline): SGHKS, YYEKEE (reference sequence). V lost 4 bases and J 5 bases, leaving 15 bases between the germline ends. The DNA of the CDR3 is TGTGCCAGCAGCCCTGGGAGGAGCTCTTATGGCTACACCTTC. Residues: CASSPGRSSYGYTF.